This T cell receptor beta chain was retrieved from a study of identical twins. Whole-study findings and limits: Shared out-of-frame alpha sequences (those common to twins) showed excess low generation probability.

Carrying unique molecular identifiers, the cDNA also gained a universal primer site through template switching. TCRdb re-called the 5' RACE reads with MiXCR, one entry per CDR3 protein. The data show 200,000 to 250,000 distinct CDR3 sequences, more than 6.5% seen once. Donors uniformly comprised healthy Caucasians. About this clonotype itself: Antigen specificity is unknown.

The data also belong to a second study, concerning yellow fever vaccine responses in identical twins.

Input material: memory (CD45RO+) T cells sorted from blood. This sequence was found in a woman between 18 and 29 years old in good health.

This CDR3 is CASRGTVLAKNIQYF. As DNA, the CDR3 is TGTGCCAGCAGAGGGACAGTCCTAGCCAAAAACATTCAGTACTTC. The V call is TRBV6-2 or TRBV6-3, the J call TRBJ2-4, with 7 bases that match TRBD1. The CDR3 sequence is 15 residues long. CDR1 and CDR2 (germline): MNHEY, SVGEGT. J was trimmed by 0 bases and V by 6 bases; bases with no gene match: 5.